This T cell receptor (beta chain) is from a study of beta chain features in type 1 diabetes. General study findings and limits: Among all four CD4+ subsets, Type 1 diabetes patients had TCRB CDR3s that were moderately but significantly shorter.

Sequencing targeted expressed TCRB transcripts, as all isolated RNA had been reverse transcribed. Measured with immunoSEQ multiplex PCR; TCRdb has only the in-frame clones, and not every one. Here the sample spans about 360,000 clones, roughly 12% being singletons. V dropped 0 bases and J dropped 4 bases, with 6 bases sitting between them. Germline assignment: CDR1 MGHRA and CDR2 YSYEKL. The CDR3 is made up of 13 amino acids. Only a few counts were recorded for this clone. Its antigen is not known. The rearrangement uses TRBV4-1 and TRBJ1-2; D call uncertain. Material: naive CD4+ T cells from blood. This TCR was recovered from a young woman with type 1 diabetes. CDR3 sequence: CASSQDGSYGYTF. The CDR3 DNA reads TGCGCCAGCAGCCAAGATGGCAGCTATGGCTACACCTTC.